One TCR beta chain is described in this entry. Seattle participants joined during active infection and were tracked over time. The germline gives CDR1 DFQATT, CDR2 SNEGSKA (reference sequence). The CDR3 spans 10 residues. The sample comes from a study of blood T cell repertoires in COVID-19. As for the study in general: The cDNA or gDNA used as material had been derived from T cells, B-cell-depleted T cells, or PBMCs.

As processed by the authors: Cell counts per sample came from amplifying reference gene primers. Libraries were prepared by immunoSEQ multiplex PCR; TCRdb keeps only in-frame clonotypes and omits some of them. For V, J and clone size, that table is used; D and trimming come from the DNA. Found here are about 41,000 clones, just under 90% of them singletons; the top ten hold 3.5% to 5%. Sequenced: peripheral blood. This chain joins TRBV20-1 and TRBJ2-7; D may be TRBD1 (6 bases). The TCR originated in a middle-aged man with COVID-19, enrolled during active disease. Here the CDR3 reads CRAGEGEQYF. The CDR3, as DNA: TGCAGGGCAGGGGAAGGGGAGCAGTACTTC.